The clone carrying this T cell receptor beta chain appeared a single time. The protocol was immunoSEQ multiplex PCR, while the TCRdb copy is restricted to in-frame clones and leaves out a portion. The sample consists of tens of thousands of clones, around four fifths of them appearing once. Germline V gene sequence: CDR1 MDHEN, CDR2 SYDVKM. J lost 4 bases, V lost 6 bases, and 12 bases had no gene match. The CDR3 sequence is 17 residues long. The sample comes from a study of blood T cell repertoires in COVID-19. Study at large: From the United States, Italy and Spain came samples of acute and convalescent COVID-19.

The receptor comes from a man between 65 and 85 years old with acute or convalescent COVID-19. The chain couples TRBV28 to TRBJ1-4; 9 nucleotides align to TRBD1. Sequenced material: peripheral blood. CDR3 region: CASSSPGQGNGNEKLFF. Written as DNA, the CDR3 is TGTGCCAGCAGCTCTCCGGGACAGGGCAATGGTAATGAAAAACTGTTTTTT.